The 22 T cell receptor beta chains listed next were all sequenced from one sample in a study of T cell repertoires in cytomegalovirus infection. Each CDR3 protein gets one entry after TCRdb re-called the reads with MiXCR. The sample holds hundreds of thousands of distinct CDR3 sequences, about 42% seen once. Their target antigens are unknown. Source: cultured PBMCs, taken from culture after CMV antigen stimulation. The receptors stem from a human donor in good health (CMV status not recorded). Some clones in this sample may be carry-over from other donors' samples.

For the CDR3, the DNA is TGTGCCAGCAGTTCCCGCCGACAGCCGAACACTGAAGCTTTCTTT. Protein product: CASSSRRQPNTEAFF. The J gene is TRBJ1-1, the V gene TRBV12-3 or TRBV12-4; weak D call: TRBD1 (5 bases). CDR3 length: 15 residues. V lost 4 bases to trimming and J lost 1 base, with 13 bases between them.

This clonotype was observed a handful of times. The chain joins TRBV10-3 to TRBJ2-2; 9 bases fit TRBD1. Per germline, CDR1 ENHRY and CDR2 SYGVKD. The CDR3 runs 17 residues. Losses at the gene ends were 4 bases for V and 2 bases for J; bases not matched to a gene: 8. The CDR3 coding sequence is TGTGCCATCAGTGGGGACAGGGTCGGATCAAACACCGGGGAGCTGTTTTTT. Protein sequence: CAISGDRVGSNTGELFF.

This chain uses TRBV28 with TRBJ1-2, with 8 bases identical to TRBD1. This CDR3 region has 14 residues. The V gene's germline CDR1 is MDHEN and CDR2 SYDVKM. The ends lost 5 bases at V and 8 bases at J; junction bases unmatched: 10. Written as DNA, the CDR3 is TGTGCCAGCAGTCCGCCCGACAGGGGCGGAGGCTACACCTTC. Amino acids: CASSPPDRGGGYTF.

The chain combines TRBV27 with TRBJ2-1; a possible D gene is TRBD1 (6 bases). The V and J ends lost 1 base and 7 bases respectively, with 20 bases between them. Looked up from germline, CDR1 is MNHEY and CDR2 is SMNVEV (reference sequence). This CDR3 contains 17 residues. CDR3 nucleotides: TGTGCCAGCAGTTTATACCCAACAGGGCTAGGACAAAATGAGCAGTTCTTC. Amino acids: CASSLYPTGLGQNEQFF.

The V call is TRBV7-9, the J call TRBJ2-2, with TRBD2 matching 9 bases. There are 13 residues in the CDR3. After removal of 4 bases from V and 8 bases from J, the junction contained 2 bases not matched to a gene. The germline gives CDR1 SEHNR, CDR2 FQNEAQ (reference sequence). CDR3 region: CASSSGLAGELFF. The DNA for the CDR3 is TGTGCCAGCAGCTCCGGACTAGCGGGGGAGCTGTTTTTT.

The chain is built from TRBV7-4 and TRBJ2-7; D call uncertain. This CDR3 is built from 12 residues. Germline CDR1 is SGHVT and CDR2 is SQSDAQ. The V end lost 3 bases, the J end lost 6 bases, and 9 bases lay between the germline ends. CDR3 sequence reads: CASSLEESEQYF. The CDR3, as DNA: TGTGCCAGCAGCTTGGAAGAAAGCGAGCAGTACTTC.

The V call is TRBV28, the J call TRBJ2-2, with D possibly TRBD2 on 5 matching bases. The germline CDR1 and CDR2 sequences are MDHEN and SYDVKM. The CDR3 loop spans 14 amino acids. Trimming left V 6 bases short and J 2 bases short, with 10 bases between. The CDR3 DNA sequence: TGTGCCAGCAGGACGACGGGAAACACCGGGGAGCTGTTTTTT. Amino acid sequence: CASRTTGNTGELFF.

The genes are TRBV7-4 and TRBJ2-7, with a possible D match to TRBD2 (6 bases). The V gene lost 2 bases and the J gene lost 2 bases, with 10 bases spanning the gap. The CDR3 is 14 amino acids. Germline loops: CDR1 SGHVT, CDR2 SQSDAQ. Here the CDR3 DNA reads TGTGCCAGCAGCTTATCTAGCGCAACCTACGAGCAGTACTTC. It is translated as CASSLSSATYEQYF.

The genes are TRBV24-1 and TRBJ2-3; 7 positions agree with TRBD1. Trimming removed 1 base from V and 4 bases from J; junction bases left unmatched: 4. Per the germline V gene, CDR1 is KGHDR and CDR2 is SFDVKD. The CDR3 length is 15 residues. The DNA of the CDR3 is TGTGCCACCAGTGATTTTACGCAGGGGGCAGATACGCAGTATTTT. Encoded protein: CATSDFTQGADTQYF.

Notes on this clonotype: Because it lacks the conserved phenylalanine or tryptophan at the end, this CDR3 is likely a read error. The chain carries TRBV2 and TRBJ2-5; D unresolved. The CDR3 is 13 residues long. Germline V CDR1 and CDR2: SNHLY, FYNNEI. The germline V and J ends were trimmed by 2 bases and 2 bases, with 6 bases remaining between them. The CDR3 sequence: CASSERVQETQYS. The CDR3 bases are TGTGCCAGCAGTGAAAGGGTACAAGAGACCCAGTACTCC.

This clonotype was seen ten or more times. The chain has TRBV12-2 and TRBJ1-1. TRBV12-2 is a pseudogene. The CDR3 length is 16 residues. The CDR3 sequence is CASRLAQFERVSEAFF. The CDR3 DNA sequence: TGTGCAAGTCGCTTAGCGCAATTTGAGAGGGTCTCTGAAGCTTTCTTT.

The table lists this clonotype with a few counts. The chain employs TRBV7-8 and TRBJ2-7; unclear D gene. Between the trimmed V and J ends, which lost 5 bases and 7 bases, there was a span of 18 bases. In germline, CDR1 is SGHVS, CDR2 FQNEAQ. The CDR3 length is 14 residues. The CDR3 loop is CASSPYGPPREQYF. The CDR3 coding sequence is TGTGCCAGCAGCCCCTACGGCCCGCCTAGGGAGCAGTACTTC.

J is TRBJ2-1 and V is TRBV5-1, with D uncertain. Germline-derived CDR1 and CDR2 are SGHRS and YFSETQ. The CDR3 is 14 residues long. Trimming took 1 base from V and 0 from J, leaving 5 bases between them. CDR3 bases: TGCGCCAGCAGCTTGTACACCTCCTACAATGAGCAGTTCTTC. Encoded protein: CASSLYTSYNEQFF. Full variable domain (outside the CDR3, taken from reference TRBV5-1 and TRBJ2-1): KAGVTQTPRYLIKTRGQQVTLSCSPISGHRSVSWYQQTPGQGLQFLFEYFSETQRNKGNFPGRFSGRQFSNSRSEMNVSTLELGDSALYLCASSLYTSYNEQFFGPGTRLTVL.

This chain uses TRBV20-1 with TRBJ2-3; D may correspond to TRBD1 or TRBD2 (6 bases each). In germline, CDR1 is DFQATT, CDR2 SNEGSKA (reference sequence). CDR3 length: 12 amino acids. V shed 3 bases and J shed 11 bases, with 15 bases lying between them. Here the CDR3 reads CSASPTEGGQYF. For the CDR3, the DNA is TGCAGTGCTAGCCCCACGGAGGGGGGGCAGTATTTT.

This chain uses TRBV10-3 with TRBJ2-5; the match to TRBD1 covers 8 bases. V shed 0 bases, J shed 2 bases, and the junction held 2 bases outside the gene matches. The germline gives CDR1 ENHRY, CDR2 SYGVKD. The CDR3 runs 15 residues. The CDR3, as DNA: TGTGCCATCAGTGAGTCAGGGGACAGGCAAGAGACCCAGTACTTC. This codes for CAISESGDRQETQYF.

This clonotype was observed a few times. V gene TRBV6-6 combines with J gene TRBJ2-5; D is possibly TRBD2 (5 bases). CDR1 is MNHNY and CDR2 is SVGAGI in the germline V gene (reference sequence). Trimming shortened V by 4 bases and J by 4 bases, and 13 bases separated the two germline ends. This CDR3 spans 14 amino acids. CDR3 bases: TGTGCCAGCAGTTTCGGCCCTGGAGGAGAGACCCAGTACTTC. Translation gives CASSFGPGGETQYF.

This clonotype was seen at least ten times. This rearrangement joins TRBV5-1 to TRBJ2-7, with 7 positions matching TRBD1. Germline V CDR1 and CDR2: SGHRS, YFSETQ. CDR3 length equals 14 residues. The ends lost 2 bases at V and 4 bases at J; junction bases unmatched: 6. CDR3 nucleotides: TGCGCCAGCAGCTTCTTCAGGGGGAATTACGAGCAGTACTTC. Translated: CASSFFRGNYEQYF.

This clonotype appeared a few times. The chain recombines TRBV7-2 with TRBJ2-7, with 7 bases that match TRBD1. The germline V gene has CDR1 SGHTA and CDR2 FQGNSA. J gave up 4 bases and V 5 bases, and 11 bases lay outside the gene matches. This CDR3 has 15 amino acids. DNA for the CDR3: TGTGCCAGCAGCAAACGGCAGGGGGTTGGGTACGAGCAGTACTTC. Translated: CASSKRQGVGYEQYF.

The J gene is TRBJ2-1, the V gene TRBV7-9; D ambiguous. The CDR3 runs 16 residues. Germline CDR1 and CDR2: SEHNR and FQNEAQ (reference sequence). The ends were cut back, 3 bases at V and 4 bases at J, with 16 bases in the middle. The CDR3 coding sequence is TGTGCCAGCAGCTTGGATGATGGAGAACGATACAATGAGCAGTTCTTC. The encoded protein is CASSLDDGERYNEQFF. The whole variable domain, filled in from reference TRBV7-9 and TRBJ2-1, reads DTGVSQNPRHKITKRGQNVTFRCDPISEHNRLYWYRQTLGQGPEFLTYFQNEAQLEKSRLLSDRFSAERPKGSFSTLEIQRTEQGDSAMYLCASSLDDGERYNEQFFGPGTRLTVL.

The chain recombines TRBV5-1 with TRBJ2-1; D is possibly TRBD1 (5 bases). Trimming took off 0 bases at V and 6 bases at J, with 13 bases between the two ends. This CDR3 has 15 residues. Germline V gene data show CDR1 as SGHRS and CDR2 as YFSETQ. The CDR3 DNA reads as TGCGCCAGCAGCTTGGCGGCTAGTAGGGGCAATGAGCAGTTCTTC. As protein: CASSLAASRGNEQFF.

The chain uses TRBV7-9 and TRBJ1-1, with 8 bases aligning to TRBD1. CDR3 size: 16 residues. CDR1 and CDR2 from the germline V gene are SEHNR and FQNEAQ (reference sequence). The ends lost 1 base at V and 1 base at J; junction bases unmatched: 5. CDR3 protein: CASSLGSGTGNTEAFF. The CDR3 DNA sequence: TGTGCCAGCAGCTTAGGTAGTGGGACAGGGAACACTGAAGCTTTCTTT.

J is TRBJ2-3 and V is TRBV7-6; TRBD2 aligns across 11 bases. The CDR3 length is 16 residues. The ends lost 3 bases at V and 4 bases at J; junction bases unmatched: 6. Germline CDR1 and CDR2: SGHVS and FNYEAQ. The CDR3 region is CASSFTSGSIADTQYF. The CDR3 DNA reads TGTGCCAGCAGCTTCACTAGCGGGAGTATCGCAGATACGCAGTATTTT.